What follows are 3 T cell receptor beta chains derived from one specimen sequenced in a study of blood T cell repertoires in COVID-19. Data came from immunoSEQ multiplex PCR; TCRdb stores just in-frame clones and leaves some out. There are tens of thousands of clones in the sample; about 82% occur only once, and about 10% lies in the top ten. Sequencing used peripheral blood. These receptors all stem from a woman aged 70 to 79 with active or convalescent COVID-19.

The chain employs TRBV2 and TRBJ1-4; the D is unclear. There are 15 residues in the CDR3. V lost 4 bases, J lost 0 bases, and 9 bases lay in between. Germline V gene sequence: CDR1 SNHLY, CDR2 FYNNEI. CDR3 nucleotide sequence: TGTGCCAGCAGTGCTTTCCCGGCAACTAATGAAAAACTGTTTTTT. Translated, it gives CASSAFPATNEKLFF.

This clone was observed a handful of times. V usage is TRBV5-1 and J usage is TRBJ2-3; the D gene is possibly TRBD2 (6 bases). The CDR3 totals 15 residues. Germline CDR1 SGHRS, CDR2 YFSETQ. The V and J ends lost 4 bases and 4 bases respectively, with 16 bases between them. CDR3 loop: CASSPRGSSADTQYF. In DNA form, the CDR3 reads TGCGCCAGCAGCCCTCGGGGGAGCAGCGCAGATACGCAGTATTTT.

This chain joins TRBV6-5 and TRBJ2-3; 10 nucleotides line up with TRBD2. Germline V gene data show CDR1 as MNHEY and CDR2 as SVGAGI. The CDR3 spans 15 residues. J was trimmed by 4 bases and V by 5 bases; bases with no gene match: 6. The CDR3 is CASSKSGGAPDTQYF. Here the CDR3 DNA reads TGTGCCAGCAGTAAAAGCGGGGGGGCCCCAGATACGCAGTATTTT.